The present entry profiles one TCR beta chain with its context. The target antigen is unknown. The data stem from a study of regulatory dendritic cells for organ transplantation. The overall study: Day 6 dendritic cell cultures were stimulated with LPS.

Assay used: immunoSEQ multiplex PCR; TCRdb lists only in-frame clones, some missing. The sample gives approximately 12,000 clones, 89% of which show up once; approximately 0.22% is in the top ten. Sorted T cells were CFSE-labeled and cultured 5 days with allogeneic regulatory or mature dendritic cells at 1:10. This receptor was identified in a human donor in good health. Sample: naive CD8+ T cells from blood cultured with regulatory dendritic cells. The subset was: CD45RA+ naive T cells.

DNA of the CDR3: TGTGCCAGCAGCTTACAGGGTTCCTACGAGCAGTACTTC. It specifies CASSLQGSYEQYF. This chain links TRBV5-8 with TRBJ2-7; weak D call: TRBD1 (6 bases). Trimming left V 2 bases short and J 1 base short, with 7 bases between. Germline loops: CDR1 SGHTS, CDR2 YDEGEE. The CDR3 is made up of 13 amino acids.